This is a list of T cell receptor beta chains from one sample in a study of siplizumab effects on memory and regulatory T cells. The table came from immunoSEQ multiplex PCR; TCRdb's copy has only in-frame clones and leaves some out. Of about 50,000 clones listed, 95% to 98% are singletons. The sample was naive CD8+ T cells sorted from blood. These receptors came from a human donor in good health. CDR3s include the opening cysteine and the closing phenylalanine or tryptophan. The order of the fields is J gene, clone size, D gene, CDR3 length, V gene, CDR3 DNA, CDR3 protein. The D gene is left open where the match is weak. For some rows the clone size is stated as once, few or many, or as a class when expanded; others skip it.

j_call: TRBJ2-2
clone_size: once
d_call: TRBD1
cdr3_length: 14
v_call: TRBV5-5
cdr3_nt: TGTGCCAGCAGCTTGGGACAGGGAACCGGGGAGCTGTTTTTT
cdr3_aa: CASSLGQGTGELFF

j_call: TRBJ2-2
clone_size: .
d_call: TRBD1
cdr3_length: 17
v_call: TRBV9
cdr3_nt: TGTGCCAGCAGCCCCGCCTGGGACAGCCCGAACACCGGGGAGCTGTTTTTT
cdr3_aa: CASSPAWDSPNTGELFF

j_call: TRBJ2-5
clone_size: once
d_call: .
cdr3_length: 16
v_call: TRBV5-4
cdr3_nt: TGTGCCAGCAGCCCCCGGACGGGGGAGGCACAAGAGACCCAGTACTTC
cdr3_aa: CASSPRTGEAQETQYF

j_call: TRBJ1-2
clone_size: .
d_call: TRBD1
cdr3_length: 17
v_call: TRBV4-1
cdr3_nt: TGCGCCAGCAGCCAAGTTTCGACAGGGGGCGCGGACTATGGCTACACCTTC
cdr3_aa: CASSQVSTGGADYGYTF

j_call: TRBJ2-1
clone_size: once
d_call: .
cdr3_length: 15
v_call: TRBV9
cdr3_nt: TGTGCCAGCAGCGTAGAAGGTGTCTCCTACAATGAGCAGTTCTTC
cdr3_aa: CASSVEGVSYNEQFF

j_call: TRBJ2-7
clone_size: .
d_call: TRBD2
cdr3_length: 15
v_call: TRBV11-2
cdr3_nt: TGTGCCAGCAGTCCGGGGCGGGAGGACTCCTACGAGCAGTACTTC
cdr3_aa: CASSPGREDSYEQYF

j_call: TRBJ1-2
clone_size: .
d_call: .
cdr3_length: 10
v_call: TRBV29-1
cdr3_nt: TGCAGCGTTGAGAGTTTTGGCTACACCTTC
cdr3_aa: CSVESFGYTF

j_call: TRBJ2-2
clone_size: once
d_call: .
cdr3_length: 18
v_call: TRBV4-2
cdr3_nt: TGTGCCAGCAGCCAAGGTCTTAGCAGGGGACTGAACACCGGGGAGCTGTTTTTT
cdr3_aa: CASSQGLSRGLNTGELFF

j_call: TRBJ1-3
clone_size: .
d_call: .
cdr3_length: 16
v_call: TRBV13
cdr3_nt: TGTGCCAGCAGCCGGGACGGGGATCGCTCTGGAAACACCATATATTTT
cdr3_aa: CASSRDGDRSGNTIYF

j_call: TRBJ2-7
clone_size: .
d_call: TRBD2
cdr3_length: 14
v_call: TRBV13
cdr3_nt: TGTGCCAGCAGCTCTAGCGGGAGCTTCCACGAGCAGTACTTC
cdr3_aa: CASSSSGSFHEQYF

j_call: TRBJ1-1
clone_size: .
d_call: .
cdr3_length: 14
v_call: TRBV7-2
cdr3_nt: TGTGCCAGCAGCCCGCAGGGGAGAGGCACTGAAGCTTTCTTT
cdr3_aa: CASSPQGRGTEAFF

j_call: TRBJ2-7
clone_size: .
d_call: .
cdr3_length: 12
v_call: TRBV14
cdr3_nt: TGTGCCAGCAGCCAAGGGGCTTGGGAGCAGTACTTC
cdr3_aa: CASSQGAWEQYF

j_call: TRBJ2-3
clone_size: .
d_call: TRBD2
cdr3_length: 13
v_call: TRBV10-3
cdr3_nt: TGTGCCACGGGAAGACGGGGGGAAGATACGCAGTATTTT
cdr3_aa: CATGRRGEDTQYF

j_call: TRBJ2-2
clone_size: .
d_call: TRBD2
cdr3_length: 17
v_call: TRBV7-3
cdr3_nt: TGTGCCAGCAGCTTAACGGGGCTAGCGGTGAACACCGGGGAGCTGTTTTTT
cdr3_aa: CASSLTGLAVNTGELFF

j_call: TRBJ2-1
clone_size: .
d_call: .
cdr3_length: 15
v_call: TRBV30
cdr3_nt: TGTGCCTGGAAGCTAGCGATGACTCTCTACAATGAGCAGTTCTTC
cdr3_aa: CAWKLAMTLYNEQFF

j_call: TRBJ2-4
clone_size: .
d_call: TRBD1
cdr3_length: 14
v_call: TRBV27
cdr3_nt: TGTGCCAGCAGTTTAAGGGGACAGGGGAACATTCAGTACTTC
cdr3_aa: CASSLRGQGNIQYF

j_call: TRBJ2-5
clone_size: .
d_call: .
cdr3_length: 11
v_call: TRBV5-5
cdr3_nt: TGTGCCAGCAGCTTCAGAGAGACCCAGTACTTC
cdr3_aa: CASSFRETQYF

j_call: TRBJ2-7
clone_size: once
d_call: TRBD1
cdr3_length: 14
v_call: TRBV19
cdr3_nt: TGTGCCAGTAGTATCTGGACAGGGCAGTACGAGCAGTACTTC
cdr3_aa: CASSIWTGQYEQYF

j_call: TRBJ2-7
clone_size: .
d_call: TRBD2
cdr3_length: 14
v_call: TRBV30
cdr3_nt: TGTGCCTGGATTCACCGGGAGGGGTCCTACGAGCAGTACTTC
cdr3_aa: CAWIHREGSYEQYF

j_call: TRBJ2-7
clone_size: .
d_call: TRBD2
cdr3_length: 14
v_call: TRBV18
cdr3_nt: TGTGCCAGCTCACCACCGGGACTAGATGTCGAGCAGTACTTC
cdr3_aa: CASSPPGLDVEQYF

j_call: TRBJ2-3
clone_size: .
d_call: TRBD2
cdr3_length: 17
v_call: TRBV28
cdr3_nt: TGTGCCAGCAGTTTCGGTCTAGCGGGAGTCCCTGGCGACACGCAGTATTTT
cdr3_aa: CASSFGLAGVPGDTQYF

j_call: TRBJ2-3
clone_size: .
d_call: TRBD2
cdr3_length: 17
v_call: TRBV28
cdr3_nt: TGTGCCAGCAGTTCCCGACTAGCGGGGACCGGCACAGATACGCAGTATTTT
cdr3_aa: CASSSRLAGTGTDTQYF

j_call: TRBJ2-7
clone_size: .
d_call: .
cdr3_length: 14
v_call: TRBV10-3
cdr3_nt: TGTGCCATCAGTGACGGTAGGAGCTCCTACGAGCAGTACTTC
cdr3_aa: CAISDGRSSYEQYF

j_call: TRBJ1-2
clone_size: .
d_call: TRBD1
cdr3_length: 14
v_call: TRBV18
cdr3_nt: TGTGCCAGCTCCACCAGAGACAGGGACTATGGCTACACCTTC
cdr3_aa: CASSTRDRDYGYTF

j_call: TRBJ2-5
clone_size: .
d_call: TRBD1
cdr3_length: 14
v_call: TRBV9
cdr3_nt: TGTGCCAGCAGCGCAACAGGGGGCGGGGAGACCCAGTACTTC
cdr3_aa: CASSATGGGETQYF